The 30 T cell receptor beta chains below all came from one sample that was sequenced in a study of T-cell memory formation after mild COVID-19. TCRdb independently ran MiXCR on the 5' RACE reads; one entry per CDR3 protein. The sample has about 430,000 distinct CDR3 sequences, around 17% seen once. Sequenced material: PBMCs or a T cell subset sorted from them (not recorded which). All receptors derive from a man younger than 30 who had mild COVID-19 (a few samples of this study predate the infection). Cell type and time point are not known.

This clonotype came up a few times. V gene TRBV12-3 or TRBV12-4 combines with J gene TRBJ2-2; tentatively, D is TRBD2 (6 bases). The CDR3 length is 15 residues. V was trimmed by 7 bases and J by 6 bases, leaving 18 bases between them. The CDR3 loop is CASTAFSGGAGELFF. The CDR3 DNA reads TGTGCCAGCACCGCATTCAGCGGCGGGGCCGGGGAGCTGTTTTTT.

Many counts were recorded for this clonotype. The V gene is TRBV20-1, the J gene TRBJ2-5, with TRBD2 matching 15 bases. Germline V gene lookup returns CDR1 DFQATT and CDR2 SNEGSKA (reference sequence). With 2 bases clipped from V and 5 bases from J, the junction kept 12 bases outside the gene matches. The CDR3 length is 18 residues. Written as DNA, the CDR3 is TGCAGTGCTAGACTTCCCGGACTAGCGGGGGGGCCGGAGGAGACCCAGTACTTC. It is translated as CSARLPGLAGGPEETQYF.

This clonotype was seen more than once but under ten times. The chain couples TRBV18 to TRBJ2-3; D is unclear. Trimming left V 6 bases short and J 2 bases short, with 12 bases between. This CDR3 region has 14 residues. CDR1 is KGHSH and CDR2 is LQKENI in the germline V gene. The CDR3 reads CASSQRPNTDTQYF. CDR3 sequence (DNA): TGTGCCAGCTCCCAGAGGCCAAACACAGATACGCAGTATTTT.

The CDR3 nucleotides read TGCAGCGCGTCCCCGGTCACCTACAATGAGCAGTTCTTC. This codes for CSASPVTYNEQFF. V and J are TRBV29-1 and TRBJ2-1; D gene uncertain. The CDR3 contains 13 residues. Trimming cost V 7 bases and J 2 bases, with 12 bases left between them. CDR1 SQVTM and CDR2 ANQGSEA come from the germline V gene.

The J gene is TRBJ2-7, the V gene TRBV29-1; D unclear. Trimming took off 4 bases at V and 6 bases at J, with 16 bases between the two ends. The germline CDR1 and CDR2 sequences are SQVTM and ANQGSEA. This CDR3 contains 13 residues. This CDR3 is CSVGGATYSEQYF. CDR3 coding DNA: TGCAGCGTTGGAGGAGCGACCTATAGCGAGCAGTACTTC.

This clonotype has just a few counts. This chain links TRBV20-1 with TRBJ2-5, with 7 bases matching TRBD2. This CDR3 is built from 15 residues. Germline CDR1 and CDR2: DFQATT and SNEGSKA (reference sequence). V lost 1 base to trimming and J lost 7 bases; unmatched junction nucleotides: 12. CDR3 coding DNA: TGCAGTGCTAGAGGGGGGGGACGAGCAAGTTTGACCCAGTACTTC. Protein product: CSARGGGRASLTQYF.

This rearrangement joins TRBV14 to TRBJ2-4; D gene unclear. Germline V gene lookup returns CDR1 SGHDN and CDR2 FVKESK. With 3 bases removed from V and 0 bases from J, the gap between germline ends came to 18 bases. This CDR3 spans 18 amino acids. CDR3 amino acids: CASSQTHTVKLAKNIQYF. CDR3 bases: TGTGCCAGCAGCCAGACCCACACAGTGAAGTTAGCCAAAAACATTCAGTACTTC.

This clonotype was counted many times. DNA of the CDR3: TGTGCCAGCACCCCGGGTGGTACTTACAATGAGCAGTTCTTC. Its translation is CASTPGGTYNEQFF. The rearrangement links TRBV7-2 to TRBJ2-1, with D unresolved. V was cut by 7 bases and J by 4 bases, with 14 bases left in between. Germline-derived CDR1 and CDR2 are SGHTA and FQGNSA. The CDR3 covers 14 residues.

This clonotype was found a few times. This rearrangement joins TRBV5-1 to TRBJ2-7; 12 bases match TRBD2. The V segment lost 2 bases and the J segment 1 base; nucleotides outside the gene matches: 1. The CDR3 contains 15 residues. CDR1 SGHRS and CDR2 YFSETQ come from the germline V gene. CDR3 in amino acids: CASSFGLAGSYEQYV. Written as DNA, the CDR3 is TGCGCCAGCAGCTTCGGACTAGCGGGATCCTACGAGCAGTACGTC.

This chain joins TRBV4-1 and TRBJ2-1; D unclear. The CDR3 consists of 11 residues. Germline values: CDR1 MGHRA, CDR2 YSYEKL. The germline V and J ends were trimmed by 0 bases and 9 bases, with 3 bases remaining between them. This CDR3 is CASSQDIEQFF. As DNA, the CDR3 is TGCGCCAGCAGCCAAGATATTGAGCAGTTCTTC.

The CDR3 reads CASSQNIDYGYTF. The CDR3 nucleotides read TGCGCCAGCAGCCAGAACATCGACTATGGCTACACCTTC. J is TRBJ1-2 and V is TRBV4-3; unclear D gene. Germline-derived CDR1 and CDR2 are LGHNA and YSLEER. The CDR3 is 13 residues long. The V gene lost 3 bases and the J gene lost 3 bases, with 8 bases spanning the gap.

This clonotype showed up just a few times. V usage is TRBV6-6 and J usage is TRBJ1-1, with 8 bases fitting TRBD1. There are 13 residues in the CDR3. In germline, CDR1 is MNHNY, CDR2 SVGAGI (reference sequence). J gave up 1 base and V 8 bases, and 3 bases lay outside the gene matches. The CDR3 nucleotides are TGTGCCAGCCGGACAGGGACGAACACTGAAGCTTTCTTT. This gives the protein CASRTGTNTEAFF.

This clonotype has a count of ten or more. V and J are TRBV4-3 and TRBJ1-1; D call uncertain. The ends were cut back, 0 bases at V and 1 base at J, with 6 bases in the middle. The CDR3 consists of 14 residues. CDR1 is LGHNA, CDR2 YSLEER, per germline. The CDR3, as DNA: TGCGCCAGCAGCCAAGAGTTGGGGAACACTGAAGCTTTCTTT. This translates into CASSQELGNTEAFF.

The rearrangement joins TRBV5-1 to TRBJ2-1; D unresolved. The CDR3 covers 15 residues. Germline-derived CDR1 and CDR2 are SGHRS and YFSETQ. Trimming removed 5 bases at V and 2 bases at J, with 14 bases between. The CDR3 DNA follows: TGCGCCAGCAGTTCCTCAGTCCTTACCTACAATGAGCAGTTCTTC. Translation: CASSSSVLTYNEQFF. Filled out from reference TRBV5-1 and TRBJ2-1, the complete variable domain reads KAGVTQTPRYLIKTRGQQVTLSCSPISGHRSVSWYQQTPGQGLQFLFEYFSETQRNKGNFPGRFSGRQFSNSRSEMNVSTLELGDSALYLCASSSSVLTYNEQFFGPGTRLTVL.

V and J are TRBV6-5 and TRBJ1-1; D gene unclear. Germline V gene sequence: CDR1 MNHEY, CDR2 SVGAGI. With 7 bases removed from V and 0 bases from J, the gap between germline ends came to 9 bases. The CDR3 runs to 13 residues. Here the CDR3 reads CASKGPMNTEAFF. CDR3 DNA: TGTGCCAGCAAAGGACCGATGAACACTGAAGCTTTCTTT.

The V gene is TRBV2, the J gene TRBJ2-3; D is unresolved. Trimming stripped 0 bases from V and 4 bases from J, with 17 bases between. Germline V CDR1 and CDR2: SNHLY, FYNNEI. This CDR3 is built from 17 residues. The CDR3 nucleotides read TGTGCCAGCAGTGAAGCGCTTGACACATCTTGGTCAGATACGCAGTATTTT. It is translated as CASSEALDTSWSDTQYF.

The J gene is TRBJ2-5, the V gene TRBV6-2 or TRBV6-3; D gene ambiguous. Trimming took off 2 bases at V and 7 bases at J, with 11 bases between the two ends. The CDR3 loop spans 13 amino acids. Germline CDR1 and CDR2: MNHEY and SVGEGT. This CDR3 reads CASSYPTLVTQYF. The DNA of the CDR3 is TGTGCCAGCAGTTACCCTACGCTTGTGACCCAGTACTTC.

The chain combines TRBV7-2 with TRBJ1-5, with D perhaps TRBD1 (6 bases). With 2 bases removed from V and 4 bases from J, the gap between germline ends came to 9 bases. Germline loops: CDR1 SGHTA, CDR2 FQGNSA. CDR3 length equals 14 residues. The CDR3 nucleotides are TGTGCCAGCAGCTTAACAGGGCCTAATCAGCCCCAGCATTTT. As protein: CASSLTGPNQPQHF. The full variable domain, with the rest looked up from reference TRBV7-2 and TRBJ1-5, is GAGVSQSPSNKVTEKGKDVELRCDPISGHTALYWYRQSLGQGLEFLIYFQGNSAPDKSGLPSDRFSAERTGGSVSTLTIQRTQQEDSAVYLCASSLTGPNQPQHFGDGTRLSIL.

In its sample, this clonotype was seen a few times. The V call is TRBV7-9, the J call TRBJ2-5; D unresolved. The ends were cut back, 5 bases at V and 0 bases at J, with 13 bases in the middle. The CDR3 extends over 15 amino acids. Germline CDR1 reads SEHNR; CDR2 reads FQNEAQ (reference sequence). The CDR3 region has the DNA TGTGCCAGCAGCCCTCGGACGGAACACCAAGAGACCCAGTACTTC. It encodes CASSPRTEHQETQYF.

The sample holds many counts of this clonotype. The CDR3 DNA reads TGTGCCAGCAGCCCGTTGAACACCGGGGAGCTGTTTTTT. This translates into CASSPLNTGELFF. This chain connects TRBV7-2 to TRBJ2-2, with unresolved D. Per germline, CDR1 SGHTA and CDR2 FQGNSA. Trimming cost V 5 bases and J 1 base, with 5 bases left between them. The CDR3 totals 13 residues.

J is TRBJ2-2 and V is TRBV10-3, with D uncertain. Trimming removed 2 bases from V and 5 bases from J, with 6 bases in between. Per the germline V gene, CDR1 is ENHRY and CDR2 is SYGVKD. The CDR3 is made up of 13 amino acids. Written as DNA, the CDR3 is TGTGCCATCAGTGAGGGACGGACCGGGGAGCTGTTTTTT. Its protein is CAISEGRTGELFF.

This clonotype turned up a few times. CDR3 residues: CASSGTGDRSPTDTQYF. As DNA, the CDR3 is TGCGCCAGCAGCGGGACAGGGGACCGCAGTCCCACAGATACGCAGTATTTT. The chain links TRBV5-1 to TRBJ2-3; 10 nucleotides agree with TRBD1. The germline gives CDR1 SGHRS, CDR2 YFSETQ. The CDR3 consists of 17 residues. Trimming removed 4 bases from V and 2 bases from J; junction bases left unmatched: 10.

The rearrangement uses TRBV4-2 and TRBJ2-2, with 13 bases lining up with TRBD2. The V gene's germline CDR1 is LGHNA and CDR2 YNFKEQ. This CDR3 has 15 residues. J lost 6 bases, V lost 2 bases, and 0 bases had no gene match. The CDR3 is CASSQTSGGAGELFF. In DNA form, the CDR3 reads TGTGCCAGCAGCCAAACTAGCGGGGGGGCCGGGGAGCTGTTTTTT.

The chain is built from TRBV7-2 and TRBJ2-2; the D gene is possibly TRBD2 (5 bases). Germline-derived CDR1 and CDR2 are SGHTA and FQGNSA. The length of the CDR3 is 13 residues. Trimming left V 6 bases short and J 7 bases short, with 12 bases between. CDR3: CASRVPEGGELFF. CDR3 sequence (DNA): TGTGCCAGCAGGGTACCCGAGGGCGGGGAGCTGTTTTTT.

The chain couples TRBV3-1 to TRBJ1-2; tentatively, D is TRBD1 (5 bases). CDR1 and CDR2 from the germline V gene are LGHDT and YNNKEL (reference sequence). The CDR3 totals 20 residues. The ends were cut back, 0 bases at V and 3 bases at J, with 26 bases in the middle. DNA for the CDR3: TGTGCCAGCAGCCAAGATCGCCGCCCCCGGACCCCCAGGGCCTACTATGGCTACACCTTC. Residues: CASSQDRRPRTPRAYYGYTF.

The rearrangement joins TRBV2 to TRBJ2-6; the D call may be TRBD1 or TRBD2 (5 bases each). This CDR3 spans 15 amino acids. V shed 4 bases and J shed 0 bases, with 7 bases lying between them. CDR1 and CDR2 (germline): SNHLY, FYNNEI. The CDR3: CASSAGGSGANVLTF. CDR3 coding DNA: TGTGCCAGCAGTGCTGGGGGCTCTGGGGCCAACGTCCTGACTTTC.

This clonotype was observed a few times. Here the CDR3 DNA reads TGCGCCAGCAGCCAAGCTTGGACAGGGGGAGCTAATGAAAAACTGTTTTTT. Amino acids: CASSQAWTGGANEKLFF. The chain uses TRBV4-3 and TRBJ1-4, with 10 bases fitting TRBD1. The CDR3 is 17 residues long. In germline, CDR1 is LGHNA, CDR2 YSLEER. The J segment lost 3 bases and the V segment lost 1 base, leaving 5 bases of the junction unmatched.

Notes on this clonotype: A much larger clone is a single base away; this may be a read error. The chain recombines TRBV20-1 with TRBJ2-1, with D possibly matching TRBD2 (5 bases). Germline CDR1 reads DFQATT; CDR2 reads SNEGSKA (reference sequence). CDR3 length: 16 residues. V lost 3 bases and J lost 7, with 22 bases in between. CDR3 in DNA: TGCAGTGCTAGTCCCCTAAAACTGGGCGGCGGGAATGAGCAGTTCTTC. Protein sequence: CSASPLKLGGGNEQFF.

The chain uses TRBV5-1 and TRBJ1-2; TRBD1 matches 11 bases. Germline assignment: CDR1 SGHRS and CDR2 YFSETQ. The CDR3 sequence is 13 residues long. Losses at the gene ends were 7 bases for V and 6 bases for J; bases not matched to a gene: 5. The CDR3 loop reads CASRGQGADGYTF. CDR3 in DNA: TGCGCCAGCCGTGGACAGGGGGCTGATGGCTACACCTTC.

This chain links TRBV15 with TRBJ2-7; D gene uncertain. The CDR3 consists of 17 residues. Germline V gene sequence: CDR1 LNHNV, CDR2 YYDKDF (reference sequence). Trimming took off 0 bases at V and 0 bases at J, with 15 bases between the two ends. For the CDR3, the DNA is TGTGCCACCAGCAGAGATCTTAGTCCCGCCCGCTCCTACGAGCAGTACGTC. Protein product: CATSRDLSPARSYEQYV.